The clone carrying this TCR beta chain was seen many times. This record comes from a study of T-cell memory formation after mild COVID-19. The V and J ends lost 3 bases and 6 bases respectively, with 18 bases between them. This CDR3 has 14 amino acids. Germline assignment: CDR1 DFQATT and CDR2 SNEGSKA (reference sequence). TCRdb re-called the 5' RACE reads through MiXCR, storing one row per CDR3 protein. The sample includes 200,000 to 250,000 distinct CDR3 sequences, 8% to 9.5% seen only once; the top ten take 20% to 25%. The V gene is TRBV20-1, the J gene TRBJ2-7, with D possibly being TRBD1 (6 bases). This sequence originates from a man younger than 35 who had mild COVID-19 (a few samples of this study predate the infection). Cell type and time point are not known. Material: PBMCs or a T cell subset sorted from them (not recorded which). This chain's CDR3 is CSASSPGHRGEQYF. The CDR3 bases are TGCAGTGCTAGCAGCCCGGGACATCGCGGCGAGCAGTACTTC.